Listed here are 21 T cell receptor beta chains from one sample, sequenced in a study of neurological immune-mediated disorders (dated by TCRdb to between 2017 and 2020). Libraries were prepared through 5' RACE. Sequencing used an Illumina HiSeq 2500. TCRdb handled the public reads itself, with Q25 trimming in fastp and clone calling in MiXCR, and kept productive beta chains. Every distinct CDR3 protein forms one entry, paired with its most common genes and DNA. The sample table contains about 43,000 distinct CDR3 sequences; only one count was recorded for roughly 13% of them. The top ten clonotypes cover 0.95% to 1.5% of the sample. Source material: PBMCs. These receptors were obtained from a female donor in good health.

This clonotype was seen more than once but under ten times. V gene TRBV20-1 combines with J gene TRBJ2-2; 10 nucleotides agree with TRBD2. Trimming removed 0 bases from V and 1 base from J; junction bases left unmatched: 2. This CDR3 has 16 residues. Per germline, CDR1 DFQATT and CDR2 SNEGSKA (reference sequence). CDR3 sequence reads: CSARDRLAGNTGELFF. CDR3 sequence (DNA): TGCAGTGCTAGAGATCGACTAGCGGGGAACACCGGGGAGCTGTTTTTT.

This clonotype was recorded at least ten times. V usage is TRBV15 and J usage is TRBJ2-5; 9 bases are a match to TRBD1. Per the germline V gene, CDR1 is LNHNV and CDR2 is YYDKDF (reference sequence). V dropped 5 bases and J dropped 3; count of bases not matched to a gene: 16. The CDR3 is 18 amino acids. The CDR3 spells CATSSRRDWTGAEETQYF. CDR3 DNA: TGTGCCACCAGCTCGAGAAGAGATTGGACAGGGGCCGAAGAGACCCAGTACTTC. Full variable domain (remainder filled in from reference TRBV15 and TRBJ2-5): DAMVIQNPRYQVTQFGKPVTLSCSQTLNHNVMYWYQQKSSQAPKLLFHYYDKDFNNEADTPDNFQSRRPNTSFCFLDIRSPGLGDTAMYLCATSSRRDWTGAEETQYFGPGTRLLVL.

This clonotype was recorded at least ten times. The chain recombines TRBV7-8 with TRBJ1-3; a possible D gene is TRBD1 (5 bases). Germline CDR1 SGHVS, CDR2 FQNEAQ. V dropped 5 bases and J dropped 1 base, with 9 bases sitting between them. There are 14 residues in the CDR3. CDR3 sequence reads: CASSAGTSGNTIYF. In DNA, the CDR3 is TGTGCCAGCAGCGCCGGGACGTCTGGAAACACCATATATTTT.

This clonotype showed up many times. The rearrangement uses TRBV11-2 and TRBJ2-6, with a possible D match to TRBD1 (6 bases). The V and J ends lost 11 bases and 0 bases respectively, with 20 bases between them. This CDR3 region has 17 residues. CDR1 is SGHAT, CDR2 FQNNGV, per germline. The CDR3, as DNA: TGTGCCGGCAACAGGGTTAACCCCAGCTCTGGGGCCAACGTCCTGACTTTC. Translating it yields CAGNRVNPSSGANVLTF.

The table lists this clonotype with many counts. The gene calls are TRBV12-3 or TRBV12-4 and TRBJ1-1, with D maybe TRBD1 (6 bases). Trimming pared 8 bases from V and 5 bases from J, leaving 12 bases between. The CDR3 covers 12 residues. DNA of the CDR3: TGTGCCAGCTTCCTAGGGGGTACTGAAGCTTTCTTT. Protein sequence: CASFLGGTEAFF.

This clonotype was detected many times. The rearrangement uses TRBV7-9 and TRBJ2-1; either TRBD1 or TRBD2 may supply D (6 bases each). V dropped 5 bases and J dropped 12 bases, with 20 bases sitting between them. The V gene's germline CDR1 is SEHNR and CDR2 FQNEAQ (reference sequence). The CDR3 is made up of 14 amino acids. The CDR3 DNA follows: TGTGCCAGCAGCCACCCCGGGACTCAAGGGGGGCAGTTCTTC. Translating gives CASSHPGTQGGQFF.

Many counts were recorded for this clonotype. The chain recombines TRBV29-1 with TRBJ2-6; 7 bases align to TRBD1. Per the germline V gene, CDR1 is SQVTM and CDR2 is ANQGSEA. V was clipped by 5 bases and J by 0 bases; unmatched bases: 7. The CDR3 loop spans 16 amino acids. CDR3 sequence reads: CSVLPTGVSGANVLTF. CDR3 coding DNA: TGCAGCGTTCTTCCCACAGGGGTCTCTGGGGCCAACGTCCTGACTTTC.

The chain couples TRBV12-3 or TRBV12-4 to TRBJ2-3; D gene ambiguous. V lost 3 bases and J 0 bases, leaving 4 bases between the germline ends. The CDR3 covers 13 residues. The CDR3 loop is CASSFPSTDTQYF. The CDR3 bases are TGTGCCAGCAGTTTCCCTAGCACAGATACGCAGTATTTT.

This clonotype was detected many times. The rearrangement joins TRBV7-9 to TRBJ2-1, with 8 bases fitting TRBD2. The germline V gene encodes CDR1 SEHNR and CDR2 FQNEAQ (reference sequence). The V and J ends lost 5 bases and 12 bases, in that order; junction bases with no gene match: 9. The CDR3 contains 13 residues. As DNA, the CDR3 is TGTGCCAGCAGCGATAGAGCGGGGGCTTGGCAGTTCTTC. The encoded protein is CASSDRAGAWQFF.

This clonotype was seen many times. V is TRBV4-2 and J is TRBJ2-7, with a weak D call TRBD1 (7 bases). The length of the CDR3 is 15 residues. V was shortened by 2 bases and J by 4 bases, with 15 bases between the two germline ends. Germline CDR1 and CDR2: LGHNA and YNFKEQ. Here the CDR3 DNA reads TGTGCCAGCAGCCAACCCCAGGGGGGCGGATACGAGCAGTACTTC. This codes for CASSQPQGGGYEQYF.

In nucleotides, the CDR3 is TGTGCCACCAGTGACTCCGGACGTGAGGCCAACGTCCTGACTTTC. Encoded protein: CATSDSGREANVLTF. The chain uses TRBV24-1 and TRBJ2-6; D remains ambiguous. This CDR3 has 15 amino acids. Germline CDR1 reads KGHDR; CDR2 reads SFDVKD. Trimming took 4 bases from V and 6 from J, leaving 12 bases between them.

V is TRBV20-1 and J is TRBJ2-3, with D perhaps matching TRBD2 (5 bases). V was clipped by 0 bases and J by 5 bases, with 12 bases between them. Germline lookup yields CDR1 DFQATT and CDR2 SNEGSKA (reference sequence). This CDR3 has 14 residues. The DNA for the CDR3 is TGCAGTGCTAGAGATCCCCGGGGAATAGATACGCAGTATTTT. It is translated as CSARDPRGIDTQYF.

Many counts were recorded for this clonotype. The genes are TRBV6-5 and TRBJ1-2; possibly TRBD1 for D (6 bases). The V end was cut by 2 bases, the J end by 4 bases, with 17 bases between. This CDR3 spans 16 amino acids. Germline CDR1 MNHEY, CDR2 SVGAGI. Here the CDR3 DNA reads TGTGCCAGCAGTTACGGTAGTCAGGGGCGGATCTATGGCTACACCTTC. Amino acids: CASSYGSQGRIYGYTF.

At least ten counts were recorded for this clonotype. The rearrangement links TRBV9 to TRBJ2-1; tentative D call: TRBD2 (6 bases). This CDR3 contains 15 residues. Trimming stripped 3 bases from V and 4 bases from J, with 14 bases between. Germline values: CDR1 SGDLS, CDR2 YYNGEE. The DNA for the CDR3 is TGTGCCAGCAGCGATCGGGGGTCCTTTTACAATGAGCAGTTCTTC. Translated: CASSDRGSFYNEQFF.

In this sample, this clonotype turned up many times. The chain carries TRBV9 and TRBJ2-3, with TRBD2 matching over 8 bases. V lost 3 bases, J lost 0 bases, and 3 bases stayed unmatched. The CDR3 runs 15 residues. Germline V gives CDR1 SGDLS, CDR2 YYNGEE. The CDR3 loop reads CASSAAGASTDTQYF. CDR3 nucleotide sequence: TGTGCCAGCAGCGCAGCGGGAGCGAGCACAGATACGCAGTATTTT.

This clonotype was counted many times. The V gene is TRBV5-1, the J gene TRBJ1-1; tentatively, D is TRBD1 (6 bases). The CDR3 is made up of 14 amino acids. Trimming left V 5 bases short and J 1 base short, with 12 bases between. In germline, CDR1 is SGHRS, CDR2 YFSETQ. This CDR3 reads CASRLATGNTEAFF. The CDR3 DNA is TGCGCCAGCAGGCTCGCGACAGGGAACACTGAAGCTTTCTTT. Combining the CDR3 with reference TRBV5-1 and TRBJ1-1 gives the whole variable domain KAGVTQTPRYLIKTRGQQVTLSCSPISGHRSVSWYQQTPGQGLQFLFEYFSETQRNKGNFPGRFSGRQFSNSRSEMNVSTLELGDSALYLCASRLATGNTEAFFGQGTRLTVV.

There are many counts of this clonotype. The chain is built from TRBV10-2 and TRBJ1-1; no definite D call. Per the germline V gene, CDR1 is WSHSY and CDR2 is SAAADI. Trimming took off 0 bases at V and 11 bases at J, with 16 bases between the two ends. There are 14 residues in the CDR3. Written as DNA, the CDR3 is TGCGCCAGCAGTGAGTCGGGGAGGGCACGAAGGGCTTTCTTT. Amino acid sequence: CASSESGRARRAFF.

The chain has TRBV6-5 and TRBJ1-6; D gene unclear. The CDR3 runs to 16 residues. Germline-derived CDR1 and CDR2 are MNHEY and SVGAGI. V was trimmed by 6 bases and J by 0 bases, leaving 12 bases between them. Written as DNA, the CDR3 is TGTGCCAGCAGCCCCAAGCCTAGCTCCTATAATTCACCCCTCCACTTT. Translation gives CASSPKPSSYNSPLHF.

J is TRBJ2-1 and V is TRBV2; TRBD2 is a possible D gene (6 bases). The CDR3 spans 16 residues. V was pared by 3 bases and J by 0 bases, with 12 bases between. Germline V gene sequence: CDR1 SNHLY, CDR2 FYNNEI. The CDR3 here is CASSERGGFSYNEQFF. CDR3 in DNA: TGTGCCAGCAGTGAGCGGGGCGGGTTCTCCTACAATGAGCAGTTCTTC.

This clonotype appeared a few times. The genes are TRBV12-3 or TRBV12-4 and TRBJ1-2; D ambiguous. The CDR3 has 13 amino acids. V lost 4 bases, J lost 11 bases, and 17 bases lay in between. The CDR3 bases are TGTGCCAGCAGTTACCAAAGGACCATCGGGTACACCTTC. Its protein is CASSYQRTIGYTF.

This clonotype was found many times. V gene TRBV18 combines with J gene TRBJ1-3; D might be TRBD1 (6 bases). The CDR3 contains 17 residues. CDR1 and CDR2 (germline): KGHSH, LQKENI. V lost 0 bases and J lost 0, with 12 bases in between. The CDR3 nucleotides read TGTGCCAGCTCACCACCGCGGGACACCCTCTCTGGAAACACCATATATTTT. It is translated as CASSPPRDTLSGNTIYF.